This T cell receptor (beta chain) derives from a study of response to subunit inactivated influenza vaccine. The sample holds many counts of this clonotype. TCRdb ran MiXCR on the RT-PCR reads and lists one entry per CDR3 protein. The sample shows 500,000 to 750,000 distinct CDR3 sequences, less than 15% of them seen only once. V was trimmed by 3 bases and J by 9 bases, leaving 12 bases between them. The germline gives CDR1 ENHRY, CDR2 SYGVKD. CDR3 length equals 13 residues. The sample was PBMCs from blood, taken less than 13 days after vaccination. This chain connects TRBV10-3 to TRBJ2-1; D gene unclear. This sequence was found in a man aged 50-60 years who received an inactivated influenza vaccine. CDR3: CAISDGRVVEQFF. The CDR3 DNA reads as TGTGCCATCAGTGATGGACGCGTAGTTGAGCAGTTCTTC.